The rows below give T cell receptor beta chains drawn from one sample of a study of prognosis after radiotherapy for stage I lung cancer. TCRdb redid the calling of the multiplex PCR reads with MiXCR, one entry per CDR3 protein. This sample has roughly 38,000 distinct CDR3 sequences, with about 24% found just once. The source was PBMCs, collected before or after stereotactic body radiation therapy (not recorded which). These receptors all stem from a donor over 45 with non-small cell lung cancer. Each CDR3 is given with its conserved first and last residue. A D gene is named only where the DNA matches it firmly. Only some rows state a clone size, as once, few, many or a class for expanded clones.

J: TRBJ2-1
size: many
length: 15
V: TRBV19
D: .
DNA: TGTGCCAGTAGTATTGGGACGAGCTCCTACAATGAGCAGTTCTTC
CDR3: CASSIGTSSYNEQFF

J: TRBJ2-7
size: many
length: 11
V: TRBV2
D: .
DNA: TGTGCCAGCAGTGCCCCGGGCGAGCAGTACTTC
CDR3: CASSAPGEQYF

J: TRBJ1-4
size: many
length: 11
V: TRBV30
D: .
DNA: TGTGCCTGGAGGGACCCTGAAAAACTGTTTTTT
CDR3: CAWRDPEKLFF

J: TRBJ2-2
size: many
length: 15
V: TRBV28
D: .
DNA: TGTGCCAGCAGTTTAGTTGGGGCGAACACCGGGGAGCTGCTTTTT
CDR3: CASSLVGANTGELLF

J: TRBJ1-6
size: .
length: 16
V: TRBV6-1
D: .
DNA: TGTTCCACCAATCCTAGCGGTGCGGATTATGATTCACCCCTCCACTTT
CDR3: CSTNPSGADYDSPLHF

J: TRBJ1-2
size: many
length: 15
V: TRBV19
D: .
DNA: TGTGCCAGTAGCCGAGGGGGGGTGCCCAACTATGGCTACACCTTC
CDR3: CASSRGGVPNYGYTF

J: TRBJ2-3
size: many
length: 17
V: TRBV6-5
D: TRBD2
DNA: TGTGCCAGCAGTTACTCCAAAGCGGGGGGTAGCACAGATACGCAGTATTTT
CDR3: CASSYSKAGGSTDTQYF

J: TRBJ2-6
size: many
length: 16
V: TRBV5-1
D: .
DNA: TGCGCCAGCAGCTTGGAGACCTACTCTGGGGCCAACGTCCTGACTTTC
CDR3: CASSLETYSGANVLTF

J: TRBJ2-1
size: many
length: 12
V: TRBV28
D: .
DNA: TGTGCCAGCCAGGGAGGGGGGAATGAGCAGTTCTTC
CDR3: CASQGGGNEQFF

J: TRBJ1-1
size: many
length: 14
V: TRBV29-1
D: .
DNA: TGCAGCGCCACACGGCCCCAGTTTAACACTGAAGCTTTCTTT
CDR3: CSATRPQFNTEAFF

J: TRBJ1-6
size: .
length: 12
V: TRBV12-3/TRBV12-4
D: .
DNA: TGTGCCAGCAGTCAGAATAATTCACCCCTCCACTTT
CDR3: CASSQNNSPLHF

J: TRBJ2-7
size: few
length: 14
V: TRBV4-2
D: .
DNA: TGTGCCAGCAGCATATTCGTTAGCTCCTACGAGCAGTACTTC
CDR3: CASSIFVSSYEQYF

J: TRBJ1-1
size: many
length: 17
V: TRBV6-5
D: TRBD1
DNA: TGTGCCAGCAGTTTCCTGACCGGGACAGTCCCCAACACTGAAGCTTTCTTT
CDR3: CASSFLTGTVPNTEAFF

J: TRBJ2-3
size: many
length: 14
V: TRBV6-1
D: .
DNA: TGTGCCAGCAGTGAACCCGGGATCACAGATACGCAGTATTTT
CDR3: CASSEPGITDTQYF

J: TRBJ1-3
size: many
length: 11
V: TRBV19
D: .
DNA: TGTGCCAGTAGTACGGACTTAACCATATATTTT
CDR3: CASSTDLTIYF

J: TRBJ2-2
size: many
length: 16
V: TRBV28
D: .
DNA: TGTGCCAGCAGTTTGGGGAGCTGGGCGAACACCGGGGAGCTGTTTTTT
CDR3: CASSLGSWANTGELFF

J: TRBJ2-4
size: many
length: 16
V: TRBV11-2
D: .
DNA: TGTGCCAGCAGCTTAGCCTCTGCCGGGACTAAAAACATTCAGTACTTC
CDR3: CASSLASAGTKNIQYF

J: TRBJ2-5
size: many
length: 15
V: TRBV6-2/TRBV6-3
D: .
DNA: TGTGCCAGCAGTGATGGGCTGACAGTACAAGAGACCCAGTACTTC
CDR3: CASSDGLTVQETQYF

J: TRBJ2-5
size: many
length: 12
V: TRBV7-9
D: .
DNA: TGTGCCAGCAGCTTCCGAGGGGAGACCCAGTACTTC
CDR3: CASSFRGETQYF

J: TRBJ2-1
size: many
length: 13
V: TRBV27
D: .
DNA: TGTGCCAGCAGAGTCAGCTCCTACAATGAGCAGTTCTTC
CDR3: CASRVSSYNEQFF

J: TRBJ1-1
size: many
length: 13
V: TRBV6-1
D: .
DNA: TGTGCCAACCAGGGGCTATCGAACACTGAAGCTTTCTTT
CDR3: CANQGLSNTEAFF

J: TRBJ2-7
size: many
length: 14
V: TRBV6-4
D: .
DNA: TGTGCCAGCAGTAAGGGGGGCAAGGACTACGAGCAGTACTTC
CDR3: CASSKGGKDYEQYF

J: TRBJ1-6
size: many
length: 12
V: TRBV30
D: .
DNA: TGTGCCTGGATCCAGTCTAATTCACCCCTCCACTTT
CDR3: CAWIQSNSPLHF

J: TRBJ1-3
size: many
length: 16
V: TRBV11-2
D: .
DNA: TGTGCCAGCAGCCCCTTATCGGGGGTCTCTGGAAACACCATATATTTT
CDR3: CASSPLSGVSGNTIYF

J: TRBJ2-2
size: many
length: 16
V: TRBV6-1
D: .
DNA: TGTGCCAGCAGTGAGTACCCGGGGGTCGTCACCGGGGAGCTGTTTTTT
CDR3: CASSEYPGVVTGELFF

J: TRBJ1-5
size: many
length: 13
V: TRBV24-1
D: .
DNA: TGTGCCACCAGTGACGGTAGCAATCAGCCCCAGCATTTT
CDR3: CATSDGSNQPQHF

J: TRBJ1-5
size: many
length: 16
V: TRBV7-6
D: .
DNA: TGTGCCAGCAGCCCCATGGCAGGAAGCGGCAATCAGCCCCAGCATTTT
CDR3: CASSPMAGSGNQPQHF

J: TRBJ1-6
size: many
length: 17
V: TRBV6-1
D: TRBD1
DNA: TGTGCCAGCAGTGAGCCCCTGACAGGGGAGTTAAATTCACCCCTCCACTTT
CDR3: CASSEPLTGELNSPLHF